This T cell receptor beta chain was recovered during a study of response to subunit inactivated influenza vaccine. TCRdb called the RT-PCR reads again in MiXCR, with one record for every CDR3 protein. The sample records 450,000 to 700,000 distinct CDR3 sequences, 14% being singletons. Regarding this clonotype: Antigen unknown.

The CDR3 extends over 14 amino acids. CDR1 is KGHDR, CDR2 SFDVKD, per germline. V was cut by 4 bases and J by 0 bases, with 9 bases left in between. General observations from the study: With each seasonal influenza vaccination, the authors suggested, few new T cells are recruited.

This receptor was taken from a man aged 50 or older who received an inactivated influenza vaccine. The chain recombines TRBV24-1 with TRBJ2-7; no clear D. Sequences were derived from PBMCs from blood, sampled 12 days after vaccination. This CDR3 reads CATSDRWSSYEQYF. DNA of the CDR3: TGTGCCACCAGTGACCGATGGAGCTCCTACGAGCAGTACTTC.